Listed below are T cell receptor beta chains from one sample, sequenced in a study of blood T cells in healthy people across ages. Each CDR3 protein is one row after TCRdb ran MiXCR on the 5' RACE reads. The sample consists of about 830,000 distinct CDR3 sequences, about 62% of them appearing once. Sequences were obtained from blood. These receptors were obtained from a man aged 30 to 45 in good health. CDR3s include the opening cysteine and the closing phenylalanine or tryptophan. D genes are given only for firm matches. Where a row states a size, it is once, few, many or the class of an expanded clone; other rows omit it.

abundance	j_gene	v_gene	d_gene	CDR3nt	CDR3aa
-	TRBJ2-5	TRBV7-2	-	TGTGCCAGCAGCCGAGAATCGCAAGAGACCCAGTACTTC	CASSRESQETQYF
-	TRBJ1-5	TRBV10-3	TRBD1	TGCGCCATCAGTGAAGACAGGGGGGGAGATCAGCCCCAGCATTTT	CAISEDRGGDQPQHF
-	TRBJ2-2	TRBV6-2/TRBV6-3	TRBD2	TGTGCCAGCACTGACGGACTAGCGGGATCCGGGGAGCTGTTTTTT	CASTDGLAGSGELFF
-	TRBJ2-7	TRBV24-1	-	TGTGCCACCAGTCCGAGGTGGGGGAGCCACGAGCAGTACTTC	CATSPRWGSHEQYF
-	TRBJ2-7	TRBV10-3	TRBD1	TGTGCCATCAGTGGGACCCGGGACAGGACGACTAAGCACGAGCAGTACTTC	CAISGTRDRTTKHEQYF
-	TRBJ2-3	TRBV6-2/TRBV6-3	TRBD1	TGTGCCAGCAGTGCGGACAGGGGCAAGACATATACGCAGTATTTT	CASSADRGKTYTQYF
few	TRBJ1-4	TRBV2	-	TGTGCCAGTCACCCAGGAGGGGGTGAAAAACTGTTTTTT	CASHPGGGEKLFF
-	TRBJ2-1	TRBV6-2/TRBV6-3	-	TGTGCCAGCAGTTACGGATTTCTCAGGAATGAGCAGTTCTTC	CASSYGFLRNEQFF
few	TRBJ2-1	TRBV27	-	TGTGCCAGCACCCTTACCCCGGGGATATGGAATGAGCAGTTCTTC	CASTLTPGIWNEQFF
-	TRBJ2-3	TRBV11-2	TRBD1	TGTGCCAGCAGCCGAGGGGGCAGGGTCGCAGATACGCAGTATTTT	CASSRGGRVADTQYF
few	TRBJ2-3	TRBV2	TRBD2	TGTGCCGCCCCCCCGTTTAGCGGGGACCCACGTACGCAGTATTTT	CAAPPFSGDPRTQYF
-	TRBJ2-6	TRBV10-3	-	TGTGCCATCAGGGAGTCGACAAGGGCCAACGTCCTGACTTTC	CAIRESTRANVLTF
-	TRBJ2-1	TRBV9	TRBD2	TGTGCCAGCAGCGTAGGGCGGGGGGGGGCCCTGGACAATGAGCAGTTCTTC	CASSVGRGGALDNEQFF
-	TRBJ2-7	TRBV29-1	-	TGCAGCGTTGAGGGGGCGGTTACCTACGAGCAGTACTTC	CSVEGAVTYEQYF
many	TRBJ2-5	TRBV4-3	-	TGCGCCAGCAGCCCTCGTATGGGCCAAGAGACCCAGTACTTC	CASSPRMGQETQYF